A selection of T cell receptor beta chains follows, all from one sample in a study of chemoradiotherapy in HPV16-positive cancers. Using immunoSEQ multiplex PCR, the repertoire was profiled, and TCRdb retains in-frame clones only, with some absent. The profile shows several thousand clones, more than 65% of them singletons. This sample comprised tumor tissue, obtained from a patient who underwent chemoradiotherapy. Receptors originate from a human donor with HPV-associated anogenital cancer. Both conserved end residues are part of each CDR3. The order of the fields is CDR3 protein, CDR3 DNA, D gene, clone size, J gene, V gene. D genes are given only for firm matches. Some rows have no size entry. The others give once, few or many, or a class for an expanded clone.

CDR3 protein: CASSGESSYEQYF
CDR3 DNA: TGTGCCAGCAGCGGGGAAAGCTCCTACGAGCAGTACTTC
D gene: -
clone size: -
J gene: TRBJ2-7
V gene: TRBV9

CDR3 protein: CAREQGVGYGYTF
CDR3 DNA: TGTGCCCGAGAACAGGGGGTAGGCTATGGCTACACCTTC
D gene: TRBD1
clone size: once
J gene: TRBJ1-2
V gene: TRBV30

CDR3 protein: CASSSPPGKVWPEQYF
CDR3 DNA: TGTGCCAGCAGCTCTCCCCCGGGCAAGGTGTGGCCCGAGCAGTACTTC
D gene: -
clone size: -
J gene: TRBJ2-7
V gene: TRBV7-2

CDR3 protein: CASSTLDRFNEKLFF
CDR3 DNA: TGTGCCAGCAGCACCCTGGACAGGTTTAATGAAAAACTGTTTTTT
D gene: TRBD1
clone size: -
J gene: TRBJ1-4
V gene: TRBV9

CDR3 protein: CASSYLPGQGETQYF
CDR3 DNA: TGTGCCAGCAGCTACCTACCGGGACAGGGAGAGACCCAGTACTTC
D gene: TRBD1
clone size: -
J gene: TRBJ2-5
V gene: TRBV7-2

CDR3 protein: CASSPEAGPSTGELFF
CDR3 DNA: TGTGCCAGCAGCCCCGAGGCAGGGCCGAGCACCGGGGAGCTGTTTTTT
D gene: -
clone size: -
J gene: TRBJ2-2
V gene: TRBV7-8

CDR3 protein: CASSQGLLDTQYF
CDR3 DNA: TGTGCCAGTAGTCAGGGGCTTTTAGATACGCAGTATTTT
D gene: -
clone size: -
J gene: TRBJ2-3
V gene: TRBV19

CDR3 protein: CASSEGQNYGYTF
CDR3 DNA: TGTGCCAGCAGTGAAGGGCAGAACTATGGCTACACCTTC
D gene: -
clone size: -
J gene: TRBJ1-2
V gene: TRBV2

CDR3 protein: CARSLDRAEAFF
CDR3 DNA: TGTGCCAGAAGTCTTGACAGGGCCGAAGCTTTCTTT
D gene: TRBD1
clone size: -
J gene: TRBJ1-1
V gene: TRBV5-3

CDR3 protein: CASSSLTSGSLETQYF
CDR3 DNA: TGTGCCAGCAGCTCACTGACTAGCGGGAGCTTAGAGACCCAGTACTTC
D gene: TRBD2
clone size: -
J gene: TRBJ2-5
V gene: TRBV28

CDR3 protein: CASSHGTDDQPQHF
CDR3 DNA: TGTGCCAGTAGCCACGGGACGGATGATCAGCCCCAGCATTTT
D gene: -
clone size: -
J gene: TRBJ1-5
V gene: TRBV19

CDR3 protein: CASSPSFVRPADTQYF
CDR3 DNA: TGTGCCAGCAGCCCTTCCTTTGTTCGGCCGGCAGATACGCAGTATTTT
D gene: -
clone size: -
J gene: TRBJ2-3
V gene: TRBV7-2

CDR3 protein: CASSVASGATGANVLTF
CDR3 DNA: TGTGCCAGCAGCGTAGCTTCAGGGGCCACTGGGGCCAACGTCCTGACTTTC
D gene: -
clone size: -
J gene: TRBJ2-6
V gene: TRBV9

CDR3 protein: CASSFRGQGRNEQFF
CDR3 DNA: TGTGCCAGCAGCTTCCGTGGACAGGGGAGGAATGAGCAGTTCTTC
D gene: TRBD1
clone size: -
J gene: TRBJ2-1
V gene: TRBV7-8

CDR3 protein: CASSLMSTSTEAFF
CDR3 DNA: TGCGCCAGCAGCTTGATGTCTACGAGCACTGAAGCTTTCTTT
D gene: -
clone size: once
J gene: TRBJ1-1
V gene: TRBV5-1

CDR3 protein: CASTQYVGLGTSVSYEQYF
CDR3 DNA: TGCGCCAGCACCCAATACGTCGGGTTAGGGACTAGCGTGTCCTACGAGCAGTACTTC
D gene: TRBD2
clone size: -
J gene: TRBJ2-7
V gene: TRBV4-1

CDR3 protein: CATSPASALDGYTF
CDR3 DNA: TGTGCCACTTCTCCCGCCAGTGCCCTCGACGGCTACACCTTC
D gene: -
clone size: -
J gene: TRBJ1-2
V gene: TRBV15

CDR3 protein: CAISAGEGYTF
CDR3 DNA: TGTGCCATCAGCGCAGGGGAGGGCTACACCTTC
D gene: -
clone size: -
J gene: TRBJ1-2
V gene: TRBV10-3

CDR3 protein: CASSFGGGATGELFF
CDR3 DNA: TGCGCCAGCAGCTTTGGGGGAGGAGCAACCGGGGAGCTGTTTTTT
D gene: -
clone size: -
J gene: TRBJ2-2
V gene: TRBV5-1

CDR3 protein: CASSSGTGGSGNQPQHF
CDR3 DNA: TGTGCCAGCAGCTCCGGGACAGGGGGCTCGGGCAATCAGCCCCAGCATTTT
D gene: TRBD1
clone size: -
J gene: TRBJ1-5
V gene: TRBV28

CDR3 protein: CASSLQTGPGELFF
CDR3 DNA: TGTGCCAGCAGCTTACAAACCGGACCTGGGGAGCTGTTTTTT
D gene: -
clone size: -
J gene: TRBJ2-2
V gene: TRBV7-3

CDR3 protein: CAISEFDISSYEQYF
CDR3 DNA: TGTGCCATCAGTGAGTTCGATATCTCCTCCTACGAGCAGTACTTC
D gene: -
clone size: -
J gene: TRBJ2-7
V gene: TRBV10-3

CDR3 protein: CASKITGGNQPQHF
CDR3 DNA: TGTGCCAGCAAAATCACAGGAGGCAATCAGCCCCAGCATTTT
D gene: -
clone size: -
J gene: TRBJ1-5
V gene: TRBV2

CDR3 protein: CASTRWGTQPQHF
CDR3 DNA: TGTGCCAGTACCAGGTGGGGAACTCAGCCCCAGCATTTT
D gene: -
clone size: -
J gene: TRBJ1-5
V gene: TRBV19

CDR3 protein: CASSFYRGGTESNYGYTF
CDR3 DNA: TGCGCCAGCAGCTTCTACCGCGGGGGAACAGAATCTAACTATGGCTACACCTTC
D gene: -
clone size: -
J gene: TRBJ1-2
V gene: TRBV5-1

CDR3 protein: CASSRGQGQETQYF
CDR3 DNA: TGTGCCAGCAGCCGAGGACAGGGGCAAGAGACCCAGTACTTC
D gene: TRBD1
clone size: -
J gene: TRBJ2-5
V gene: TRBV9

CDR3 protein: CAWSQGAEPQHF
CDR3 DNA: TGTGCCTGGAGTCAGGGGGCTGAGCCCCAGCATTTT
D gene: TRBD1
clone size: -
J gene: TRBJ1-5
V gene: TRBV30

CDR3 protein: CASSYKAKYGEKLFF
CDR3 DNA: TGTGCCAGCAGTTATAAGGCAAAATACGGTGAAAAACTGTTTTTT
D gene: -
clone size: -
J gene: TRBJ1-4
V gene: TRBV6-5